The 30 T cell receptor beta chains given below trace back to one sample, sequenced in a study of cytomegalovirus exposure and HLA in healthy donors. PCR used 60 Vbeta primers and 13 Jbeta primers. The repertoire was sequenced with immunoSEQ multiplex PCR; TCRdb's copy has only in-frame clones and lacks some. The sample has about 200,000 clones, around 76% seen once. Sequences were obtained from PBMCs. Receptor source: a young man in good health and CMV-seronegative.

The rearrangement links TRBV27 to TRBJ1-1; weak D call: TRBD1 (5 bases). CDR3 length: 14 amino acids. CDR1 MNHEY and CDR2 SMNVEV come from the germline V gene (reference sequence). Trimming removed 5 bases from V and 1 base from J, with 11 bases in between. CDR3 nucleotide sequence: TGTGCCAGCAGTCTCCGCGGGACGAACACTGAAGCTTTCTTT. Protein product: CASSLRGTNTEAFF.

The chain couples TRBV29-1 to TRBJ2-5; 8 bases match TRBD2. Germline lookup yields CDR1 SQVTM and CDR2 ANQGSEA. This CDR3 contains 14 residues. V lost 3 bases to trimming and J lost 3 bases; unmatched junction nucleotides: 6. As DNA, the CDR3 is TGCAGCGTTGAGAGACTAGCGATCGAAGAGACCCAGTACTTC. This codes for CSVERLAIEETQYF.

This sequence joins TRBV10-3 and TRBJ1-6, with D hard to call. The CDR3 is 14 amino acids. Germline assignment: CDR1 ENHRY and CDR2 SYGVKD. For the CDR3, the DNA is TGTGACCATCAGTATCGGTCCAGGCCCTCACCCCTCCACTTT. As protein: CDHQYRSRPSPLHF.

The chain links TRBV29-1 to TRBJ2-7; D is undetermined. Between the trimmed V and J ends, which lost 5 bases and 0 bases, there was a span of 5 bases. The length of the CDR3 is 11 residues. The germline CDR1 and CDR2 sequences are SQVTM and ANQGSEA. The CDR3 here is CSVLSSYEQYF. The CDR3, as DNA: TGCAGCGTTTTGAGCTCCTACGAGCAGTACTTC.

In its sample, this clone was seen a few times. This CDR3 is CASSPGQGVGSPLHF. The CDR3 nucleotides are TGCGCCAGCAGCCCGGGACAGGGAGTGGGTTCACCCCTCCACTTT. The rearrangement links TRBV5-1 to TRBJ1-6, with 9 bases aligning to TRBD1. The CDR3 has 15 residues. In germline, CDR1 is SGHRS, CDR2 YFSETQ. Trimming removed 4 bases from V and 9 bases from J; junction bases left unmatched: 8.

The chain couples TRBV5-1 to TRBJ2-7; D is possibly TRBD1 (5 bases). This CDR3 is built from 14 residues. CDR1 and CDR2 (germline): SGHRS, YFSETQ. Trimming took 4 bases from V and 0 from J, leaving 11 bases between them. The CDR3 is CASSQGAVSYEQYF. The CDR3 DNA reads as TGCGCCAGCAGCCAAGGGGCAGTCTCCTACGAGCAGTACTTC.

The CDR3 reads CASSQELRRSMGADYGYTF. The DNA of the CDR3 is TGTGCCAGCAGCCAAGAATTGCGGAGGAGTATGGGGGCGGACTATGGCTACACCTTC. J is TRBJ1-2 and V is TRBV4-2; the D gene is possibly TRBD1 (6 bases). The germline V and J ends were trimmed by 0 bases and 3 bases, with 23 bases remaining between them. Germline V gives CDR1 LGHNA, CDR2 YNFKEQ. This CDR3 is 19 amino acids long.

The chain employs TRBV5-1 and TRBJ2-5, with TRBD2 matching over 14 bases. With 3 bases clipped from V and 1 base from J, the junction kept 2 bases outside the gene matches. The CDR3 loop spans 16 amino acids. CDR1 is SGHRS, CDR2 YFSETQ, per germline. For the CDR3, the DNA is TGCGCCAGCAGCTCCGGACTAGCGGGAGGCCAAGAGACCCAGTACTTC. This encodes CASSSGLAGGQETQYF. The whole variable domain, remainder taken from reference TRBV5-1 and TRBJ2-5, is KAGVTQTPRYLIKTRGQQVTLSCSPISGHRSVSWYQQTPGQGLQFLFEYFSETQRNKGNFPGRFSGRQFSNSRSEMNVSTLELGDSALYLCASSSGLAGGQETQYFGPGTRLLVL.

This clone was observed a single time. The chain links TRBV9 to TRBJ2-1, with D perhaps TRBD2 (5 bases). Germline V gives CDR1 SGDLS, CDR2 YYNGEE. The CDR3 runs to 16 residues. V dropped 0 bases and J dropped 7 bases, with 17 bases sitting between them. CDR3 DNA sequence: TGTGCCAGCAGCGTAGGGGCCAGCGGTAGGACGAATGAGCAGTTCTTC. This translates into CASSVGASGRTNEQFF.

A few counts support this clone. The chain couples TRBV18 to TRBJ2-3, with D possibly TRBD1 on 5 matching bases. V lost 2 bases and J 6 bases, leaving 6 bases between the germline ends. In germline, CDR1 is KGHSH, CDR2 LQKENI. This CDR3 region has 12 residues. In DNA, the CDR3 is TGTGCCAGCTCACCAACAGGTGATACGCAGTATTTT. Translating it yields CASSPTGDTQYF.

The V and J genes are TRBV11-3 and TRBJ2-5; 11 nucleotides agree with TRBD1. From germline, CDR1 is SGHNT and CDR2 YENEEA. The CDR3 runs 15 residues. The trim removed 3 bases at V and 4 bases at J, leaving 4 bases unmatched. The CDR3: CASSLGQGGGETQYF. DNA of the CDR3: TGTGCCAGCAGCTTGGGACAGGGGGGAGGAGAGACCCAGTACTTC.

The chain carries TRBV6-5 and TRBJ2-3; 10 bases match TRBD2. With 7 bases clipped from V and 14 bases from J, the junction kept 12 bases outside the gene matches. CDR3 length: 13 amino acids. Germline CDR1 MNHEY, CDR2 SVGAGI. CDR3 sequence: CASTPTLAGYRYF. For the CDR3, the DNA is TGTGCCAGCACGCCAACACTAGCGGGGTATCGGTATTTT.

V usage is TRBV25-1 and J usage is TRBJ1-6; D is unclear. The ends were cut back, 3 bases at V and 2 bases at J, with 11 bases in the middle. The CDR3 sequence is 16 residues long. From germline, CDR1 is MGHDK and CDR2 SYGVNS. The CDR3 nucleotides are TGTGCCAGCAGTGATGCACAGACTACCTATAATTCACCCCTCCACTTT. Its translation is CASSDAQTTYNSPLHF.

This chain connects TRBV4-2 to TRBJ2-3; 11 nucleotides agree with TRBD2. The germline CDR1 and CDR2 sequences are LGHNA and YNFKEQ. The CDR3 is made up of 16 amino acids. V lost 6 bases, J lost 0 bases, and 5 bases stayed unmatched. CDR3 sequence (DNA): TGTGCCAGCAGGGCGGGACTAGCGGCTAGCACAGATACGCAGTATTTT. This codes for CASRAGLAASTDTQYF.

This chain links TRBV2 with TRBJ1-5; TRBD1 might be the D (5 bases). CDR1 is SNHLY and CDR2 is FYNNEI in the germline V gene. This CDR3 comprises 22 residues. V was pared by 1 base and J by 0 bases, with 28 bases between. CDR3 in DNA: TGTGCCAGCAGTGAAGAATGGGAAAAAGGGGCCGGTAATGAAATTAGCAATCAGCCCCAGCATTTT. It yields the protein CASSEEWEKGAGNEISNQPQHF.

This clone was seen a single time. The V call is TRBV28, the J call TRBJ1-2; 7 bases match TRBD1. Germline V gene lookup returns CDR1 MDHEN and CDR2 SYDVKM. CDR3 length: 16 residues. Losses at the gene ends were 6 bases for V and 8 bases for J; bases not matched to a gene: 18. The CDR3: CASSPRQGRIDGGYTF. DNA for the CDR3: TGTGCCAGCAGCCCTCGACAGGGACGAATAGACGGCGGCTACACCTTC.

The V gene is TRBV19, the J gene TRBJ2-7, with D possibly being TRBD2 (5 bases). The CDR3 totals 14 residues. Per the germline V gene, CDR1 is LNHDA and CDR2 is SQIVND (reference sequence). Trimming removed 7 bases from V and 0 bases from J, with 13 bases in between. The CDR3 DNA reads as TGTGCCAGTATGAGGACTTCGAGCTCCTACGAGCAGTACTTC. It encodes CASMRTSSSYEQYF.

The chain uses TRBV27 and TRBJ1-1; no clear D gene. The CDR3 sequence is 13 residues long. From germline, CDR1 is MNHEY and CDR2 SMNVEV (reference sequence). Trimming left V 3 bases short and J 6 bases short, with 11 bases between. The CDR3 sequence: CASSFSSGPEAFF. The CDR3, as DNA: TGTGCCAGCAGTTTTTCATCAGGCCCTGAAGCTTTCTTT.

This chain connects TRBV28 to TRBJ2-1; possibly TRBD1 for D (6 bases). Germline V gene data show CDR1 as MDHEN and CDR2 as SYDVKM. The CDR3 length is 15 residues. V lost 7 bases and J lost 7, with 20 bases in between. The CDR3 protein is CASTYLRQGKNEQFF. CDR3 sequence (DNA): TGTGCCAGCACCTACCTCCGGCAGGGGAAGAATGAGCAGTTCTTC.

The gene calls are TRBV27 and TRBJ1-1; D gene uncertain. CDR1 MNHEY and CDR2 SMNVEV come from the germline V gene (reference sequence). This CDR3 comprises 13 residues. V lost 2 bases, J lost 1 base, and 5 bases lay in between. The CDR3 coding sequence is TGTGCCAGCAGTTTAGCCAGGAACACTGAAGCTTTCTTT. It is translated as CASSLARNTEAFF.

This clone came up once. V gene TRBV7-6 combines with J gene TRBJ1-2; 9 bases align to TRBD1. The CDR3 has 14 residues. V lost 4 bases and J lost 5; bases outside the gene matches: 5. CDR1 SGHVS and CDR2 FNYEAQ come from the germline V gene. The CDR3 nucleotides read TGTGCCAGCAGCTGGGGACAGGGTTCTTATGGCTACACCTTC. The encoded protein is CASSWGQGSYGYTF.

V is TRBV5-1 and J is TRBJ2-7; 9 bases match TRBD2. Per the germline V gene, CDR1 is SGHRS and CDR2 is YFSETQ. V trimming: 0 bases; J trimming: 5 bases; junction bases outside the gene matches: 15. The CDR3 is 18 amino acids. This CDR3 is CASSLGTSGLPPMDEQYF. CDR3 nucleotides: TGCGCCAGCAGCTTGGGTACTAGCGGGCTTCCGCCAATGGACGAGCAGTACTTC.

The chain is built from TRBV7-2 and TRBJ2-3; D unresolved. V was clipped by 3 bases and J by 2 bases, with 9 bases between them. In germline, CDR1 is SGHTA, CDR2 FQGNSA. This CDR3 region has 14 residues. CDR3 loop: CASSFGGFTDTQYF. The CDR3 DNA reads as TGTGCCAGCAGCTTCGGCGGTTTCACAGATACGCAGTATTTT.

The chain couples TRBV5-6 to TRBJ1-2, with D perhaps matching TRBD1 (5 bases). This CDR3 region has 14 residues. Trimming shortened V by 4 bases and J by 10 bases, and 20 bases separated the two germline ends. Per the germline V gene, CDR1 is SGHDT and CDR2 is YYEEEE. CDR3 bases: TGTGCCAGCAGCCCAGAGATCCAGGGTTTTTTCTACACCTTC. Residues: CASSPEIQGFFYTF.

The chain joins TRBV25-1 to TRBJ2-2, with 12 bases identical to TRBD1. The CDR3 extends over 17 amino acids. In germline, CDR1 is MGHDK, CDR2 SYGVNS. Germline trimming cut 4 bases from V and 5 bases from J; bases unmatched to any gene: 8. The CDR3, as DNA: TGTGCCAGCAGTGCGACCCGGGACAGGGGGCTTACCGGGGAGCTGTTTTTT. Its protein is CASSATRDRGLTGELFF. Combining the CDR3 with reference TRBV25-1 and TRBJ2-2 gives the whole variable domain EADIYQTPRYLVIGTGKKITLECSQTMGHDKMYWYQQDPGMELHLIHYSYGVNSTEKGDLSSESTVSRIRTEHFPLTLESARPSHTSQYLCASSATRDRGLTGELFFGEGSRLTVL.

V usage is TRBV30 and J usage is TRBJ1-2; 10 bases align to TRBD1. Unmatched junction bases numbered 8, after V lost 2 bases and J lost 5 bases. Germline V CDR1 and CDR2: GTSNPN, SVGIG (reference sequence). This CDR3 has 15 amino acids. The CDR3 DNA sequence: TGTGCCTGGAGTCAGATAGGGACAGGGGATTATGGCTACACCTTC. Its protein is CAWSQIGTGDYGYTF.

The V gene is TRBV18, the J gene TRBJ1-1, with D possibly matching TRBD1 (5 bases). The CDR3 contains 13 residues. The ends were cut back, 3 bases at V and 4 bases at J, with 9 bases in the middle. The germline V gene encodes CDR1 KGHSH and CDR2 LQKENI. The CDR3 spells CASSPGLSTEAFF. The CDR3 DNA reads TGTGCCAGCTCACCGGGACTGAGCACTGAAGCTTTCTTT.

J is TRBJ1-5 and V is TRBV2; 7 positions match TRBD1. Germline values: CDR1 SNHLY, CDR2 FYNNEI. The CDR3 spans 15 residues. V shed 5 bases, J shed 2 bases, and the junction held 6 bases outside the gene matches. The CDR3: CASSKDRVGNQPQHF. The CDR3 bases are TGTGCCAGCAGTAAAGACAGGGTAGGCAATCAGCCCCAGCATTTT.

This chain joins TRBV29-1 and TRBJ2-5; 7 bases are shared with TRBD2. Germline lookup yields CDR1 SQVTM and CDR2 ANQGSEA. The V segment lost 0 bases and the J segment 2 bases; nucleotides outside the gene matches: 3. This CDR3 is built from 14 residues. The CDR3 DNA reads TGCAGCGTTGAAGAGGGAGGGATTCAAGAGACCCAGTACTTC. This encodes CSVEEGGIQETQYF.

The chain employs TRBV4-1 and TRBJ1-4; TRBD1 might be the D (5 bases). Germline CDR1 MGHRA, CDR2 YSYEKL. CDR3 size: 14 residues. Trimming left V 4 bases short and J 5 bases short, with 11 bases between. The CDR3 bases are TGCGCCAGCAGCCGCTGGGGCCCAAATGAAAAACTGTTTTTT. Protein sequence: CASSRWGPNEKLFF.